The clone carrying this T cell receptor beta chain was found a few times. Trimming removed 4 bases at V and 8 bases at J, with 19 bases between. The CDR3 sequence is 15 residues long. Germline values: CDR1 SGHRS, CDR2 YFSETQ. The data originate from a study of blood T cells in healthy people across ages. In the study overall: Template switching picked up about one barcoded beta molecule for each two T cells.

Isolation per sample recovered at least 7 million PBMCs. Combining a sample-barcoded 5' primer with a J-beta primer mix, a second PCR ran for 7 to 11 cycles. MiXCR, applied by TCRdb to the 5' RACE reads, yields one record per CDR3 protein. The profile shows roughly 1.6 million distinct CDR3 sequences, about 32% of them singletons. The TCR was taken from a woman in her thirties in good health. The sample was blood. This chain links TRBV5-1 with TRBJ2-1; D might be TRBD2 (7 bases). CDR3 bases: TGCGCCAGCAGCCAACTGGGGGGGGGCTTTGATGAGCAGTTCTTC. Residues: CASSQLGGGFDEQFF.